Included here is one T cell receptor (beta chain) sequence, with context. As yet, its antigen is unknown. The data were taken from a study of shared clonotypes between healthy human individuals. The CDR3 consists of 11 residues. The germline V gene has CDR1 DFQATT and CDR2 SNEGSKA (reference sequence). Study conclusions and caveats: Shared clonotypes across all four donors exceeded non-shared ones in generation probability. In several donors, 4.5% to 5.5% of naive CD4 clonotypes appeared in common.

Each cell subset's genomic DNA was divided evenly among several immunoSEQ plates. Profiling relied on immunoSEQ multiplex PCR, and the TCRdb table lists in-frame clones only, not all of them. The sample consists of around 510,000 clones, roughly 95% of them appearing once. Sequenced material: naive CD4+ T cells sorted from blood. Stated subset: CD45RA+ positively selected. The source of this sequence is a woman aged 30 to 39 in good health. This chain uses TRBV20-1 with TRBJ2-1; 7 bases are a match to TRBD2. CDR3 DNA: TGCAGCGCCGCGGGAGAGATTGAGCAGTTCTTC. This gives the protein CSAAGEIEQFF.